A selection of T cell receptor beta chains follows, all from one sample in a study of PD-1 blockade in mismatch repair-deficient tumors. Assay: immunoSEQ multiplex PCR; the TCRdb copy retains only in-frame clones and omits some. In the table there are around 100,000 clones, 65% to 80% of which are singletons. Sequences were derived from peripheral blood, sampled 60 weeks after starting pembrolizumab. These receptors originate from an adult with mismatch repair-deficient cancer. CDR3s include the opening cysteine and the closing phenylalanine or tryptophan. The D gene is left open where the match is weak. Size values are once, few and many counts, or a class for expanded clones, and some rows have none.

CDR3nt,CDR3aa,j_gene,v_gene,d_gene,abundance
TGTGCCAGCAGCTTTCGATCGGTAATTGCGGGAACTTCCTACAATGAGCAGTTCTTC,CASSFRSVIAGTSYNEQFF,TRBJ2-1,TRBV7-9,NA,NA
TGTGCCTGGAGTGTACTGAGGGGGCAGGATGAAAAACTGTTTTTT,CAWSVLRGQDEKLFF,TRBJ1-4,TRBV30,TRBD1,NA
TGTGCCAGCAGTAAGCGGGAGGGAGAGACCCAGTACTTC,CASSKREGETQYF,TRBJ2-5,TRBV27,TRBD2,NA
TGTGCCAGCAGCCCGGAGGGACTGAACACTGAAGCTTTCTTT,CASSPEGLNTEAFF,TRBJ1-1,TRBV7-2,NA,NA
TGTGCCACCCAGACAGGGCGCAGGGGAGGGCCCGCAGATACGCAGTATTTT,CATQTGRRGGPADTQYF,TRBJ2-3,TRBV25-1,NA,once
TGTGCCAGCAGATACAGCGCCAATCAGCCCCAGCATTTT,CASRYSANQPQHF,TRBJ1-5,TRBV6-1,NA,NA
TGTGCCAGCAGCTTGGCCAGCGGGAGCTATACCGGGGAGCTGTTTTTT,CASSLASGSYTGELFF,TRBJ2-2,TRBV5-5,TRBD2,NA
TGTGCCAGCAGCCCCGGGGGTAATGAGCAGTTCTTC,CASSPGGNEQFF,TRBJ2-1,TRBV9,NA,NA
TGTGCCAGCTCACCAAAGGCTCTCACCGGGGAGCTGTTTTTT,CASSPKALTGELFF,TRBJ2-2,TRBV18,NA,NA
TGCGCCAGCAGCTCGGGACTAGCGGGCAGCACAGATACGCAGTATTTT,CASSSGLAGSTDTQYF,TRBJ2-3,TRBV5-1,TRBD2,NA
TGTGCCAGCTCACCGGGGGAAGGGCCCCAGCATTTT,CASSPGEGPQHF,TRBJ1-5,TRBV18,NA,NA
TGTGCCAGCAGTGAATTCACAGGGGGCCGGACTGAAGCTTTCTTT,CASSEFTGGRTEAFF,TRBJ1-1,TRBV6-1,TRBD1,NA
TGCAGCGTCGCAGGCGGGAGGTTCAACGAGCAGTACTTC,CSVAGGRFNEQYF,TRBJ2-7,TRBV29-1,TRBD2,NA
TGCGCCAGCAGCTCGGGATCAGGTAGTATGAACACTGAAGCTTTCTTT,CASSSGSGSMNTEAFF,TRBJ1-1,TRBV5-1,NA,NA
TGCGCCAGCAGCTTTAATTCGGCCAGACAGACTAGCACAGATACGCAGTATTTT,CASSFNSARQTSTDTQYF,TRBJ2-3,TRBV5-1,NA,NA
TGTGCCAGGACCATGGTGGGTTTAAGGCCCCAGCATTTT,CARTMVGLRPQHF,TRBJ1-5,TRBV27,NA,NA
TGTGCCAGCAGTTACTCTGGGTATGGCTACACCTTC,CASSYSGYGYTF,TRBJ1-2,TRBV6-5,NA,NA
TGCGCCAGCAGCAAGGACACCTCGGGGGACTACGAGCAGTACTTC,CASSKDTSGDYEQYF,TRBJ2-7,TRBV5-1,NA,NA